This TCR beta chain derives from a study of T cell changes during pregnancy in multiple sclerosis. This CDR3 has 15 amino acids. V was clipped by 1 base and J by 9 bases; unmatched bases: 9. Germline CDR1 MDHEN, CDR2 SYDVKM. Assay used: immunoSEQ multiplex PCR; TCRdb lists only in-frame clones, some missing. The sample records around 36,000 clones, 90% to 95% being singletons. Sequencing was performed on CD8+ T cells from peripheral blood mononuclear cells, taken before pregnancy. The chain couples TRBV28 to TRBJ2-1, with 7 bases identical to TRBD2. This receptor was obtained from a female donor with multiple sclerosis, enrolled in a pregnancy study. Here the CDR3 reads CASSLFGGSGGEQFF. The DNA of the CDR3 is TGTGCCAGCAGTTTATTTGGCGGGAGTGGTGGTGAGCAGTTCTTC.